The 19 T cell receptor beta chains given below trace back to one sample, sequenced in a study of T-cell reconstitution after alpha-beta-depleted transplantation in children. Unique molecular identifiers tagged the TCRbeta library. TCRdb fed the PCR reads into MiXCR, producing one record per CDR3 protein. The sample holds fewer than 550,000 distinct CDR3 sequences, roughly an eighth seen once. Sequences were derived from PBMCs, mostly from graft donor cells, sampled 180 days after TCRalphabeta/CD19-depleted stem cell transplant. The receptors were gathered from a female patient aged 2-15 years who had a stem cell transplant for aplastic anemia, so the T cells may come from the graft donor.

Only a few counts were recorded for this clonotype. The gene calls are TRBV29-1 and TRBJ2-1; unclear D gene. The germline V gene has CDR1 SQVTM and CDR2 ANQGSEA. V was cut by 4 bases and J by 4 bases, with 5 bases left in between. This CDR3 has 11 residues. The CDR3 here is CSVAPYNEQFF. The CDR3 coding sequence is TGCAGCGTTGCTCCTTACAATGAGCAGTTCTTC.

The chain combines TRBV27 with TRBJ2-6, with D tentatively TRBD1 or TRBD2 (5 bases each). Germline CDR1 is MNHEY and CDR2 is SMNVEV (reference sequence). The CDR3 loop spans 18 amino acids. Trimming took 4 bases from V and 4 from J, leaving 20 bases between them. The CDR3 sequence: CASSWIAGTGLGANVLTF. CDR3 sequence (DNA): TGTGCCAGCAGTTGGATTGCCGGGACCGGGCTCGGGGCCAACGTCCTGACTTTC.

The chain uses TRBV11-2 and TRBJ2-6; no clear D. Germline lookup yields CDR1 SGHAT and CDR2 FQNNGV. V lost 3 bases to trimming and J lost 0 bases, with 15 bases between them. The CDR3 contains 18 residues. The chain's CDR3 is CASSLSGLSYSGANVLTF. CDR3 coding DNA: TGTGCCAGCAGCTTGAGTGGGCTTTCCTACTCTGGGGCCAACGTCCTGACTTTC.

This chain connects TRBV12-3 or TRBV12-4 to TRBJ1-5; possibly TRBD1 for D (6 bases). The V end was cut by 1 base, the J end by 2 bases, with 18 bases between. This CDR3 contains 18 residues. CDR3 sequence: CASSLVLSESGGNQPQHF. In DNA, the CDR3 is TGTGCCAGCAGTTTAGTTCTTAGTGAATCAGGGGGCAATCAGCCCCAGCATTTT.

This clonotype turned up a few times. The chain employs TRBV20-1 and TRBJ2-7, with 8 bases aligning to TRBD2. V shed 4 bases, J shed 6 bases, and the junction held 8 bases outside the gene matches. The CDR3 loop spans 13 amino acids. Germline lookup yields CDR1 DFQATT and CDR2 SNEGSKA (reference sequence). The CDR3 is CSATSGSGREQYV. The CDR3 DNA is TGCAGTGCTACAAGCGGGAGTGGGCGCGAGCAGTACGTC.

This clonotype was seen a few times. The chain carries TRBV19 and TRBJ2-1; TRBD1 is a possible D gene (6 bases). There are 16 residues in the CDR3. The germline V gene has CDR1 LNHDA and CDR2 SQIVND (reference sequence). Trimming cost V 2 bases and J 1 base, with 12 bases left between them. The CDR3 DNA follows: TGTGCCAGTAGTATACTACGGACAGATTCCTACAATGAGCAGTTCTTC. Residues: CASSILRTDSYNEQFF.

Only a few counts were recorded for this clonotype. The genes are TRBV7-2 and TRBJ2-4; 7 bases are a match to TRBD2. V shed 2 bases, J shed 3 bases, and the junction held 7 bases outside the gene matches. Germline CDR1 reads SGHTA; CDR2 reads FQGNSA. CDR3 size: 16 residues. The CDR3 is CASSLWVGEGKNIQYF. Written as DNA, the CDR3 is TGTGCCAGCAGCTTATGGGTGGGGGAGGGCAAAAACATTCAGTACTTC. The whole variable domain, filled in from reference TRBV7-2 and TRBJ2-4, reads GAGVSQSPSNKVTEKGKDVELRCDPISGHTALYWYRQSLGQGLEFLIYFQGNSAPDKSGLPSDRFSAERTGGSVSTLTIQRTQQEDSAVYLCASSLWVGEGKNIQYFGAGTRLSVL.

This clonotype was counted between two and nine times. The rearrangement joins TRBV9 to TRBJ2-1; 10 positions match TRBD2. This CDR3 comprises 16 residues. Germline V gene lookup returns CDR1 SGDLS and CDR2 YYNGEE. V dropped 9 bases and J dropped 7; count of bases not matched to a gene: 16. The CDR3 spells CATSGGVGAGGNEQFF. For the CDR3, the DNA is TGTGCCACTAGCGGTGGGGTGGGAGCGGGAGGGAATGAGCAGTTCTTC.

The rearrangement joins TRBV25-1 to TRBJ1-5, with D unresolved. CDR3 length: 14 amino acids. In germline, CDR1 is MGHDK, CDR2 SYGVNS. Trimming pared 3 bases from V and 0 bases from J, leaving 6 bases between. The DNA for the CDR3 is TGTGCCAGCAGTGACATTTATAGCAATCAGCCCCAGCATTTT. Protein sequence: CASSDIYSNQPQHF. Together with reference TRBV25-1 and TRBJ1-5, the CDR3 gives the full variable domain: EADIYQTPRYLVIGTGKKITLECSQTMGHDKMYWYQQDPGMELHLIHYSYGVNSTEKGDLSSESTVSRIRTEHFPLTLESARPSHTSQYLCASSDIYSNQPQHFGDGTRLSIL.

The rearrangement links TRBV4-3 to TRBJ2-3; possibly TRBD1 for D (5 bases). CDR3 length: 15 amino acids. Trimming left V 1 base short and J 4 bases short, with 12 bases between. Germline loops: CDR1 LGHNA, CDR2 YSLEER. DNA for the CDR3: TGCGCCAGCAGCCAAGTAGGGCAGGGCGCAGATACGCAGTATTTT. This sequence encodes CASSQVGQGADTQYF.

The rearrangement joins TRBV5-1 to TRBJ1-1; D call uncertain. The V end was cut by 5 bases, the J end by 1 base, with 12 bases between. The length of the CDR3 is 14 residues. Germline-derived CDR1 and CDR2 are SGHRS and YFSETQ. The CDR3 nucleotides read TGCGCCAGCAGTCGGTTACTACGGAACACTGAAGCTTTCTTT. This translates into CASSRLLRNTEAFF. Full variable domain (rest looked up from reference TRBV5-1 and TRBJ1-1): KAGVTQTPRYLIKTRGQQVTLSCSPISGHRSVSWYQQTPGQGLQFLFEYFSETQRNKGNFPGRFSGRQFSNSRSEMNVSTLELGDSALYLCASSRLLRNTEAFFGQGTRLTVV.

This clonotype was recorded at least ten times. V gene TRBV29-1 combines with J gene TRBJ2-4; 10 bases are a match to TRBD1. Germline trimming cut 4 bases from V and 2 bases from J; bases unmatched to any gene: 2. Germline CDR1 reads SQVTM; CDR2 reads ANQGSEA. This CDR3 comprises 14 residues. CDR3: CSVGQGASKNIQYF. In DNA, the CDR3 is TGCAGCGTTGGACAGGGGGCGTCCAAAAACATTCAGTACTTC.

This clonotype has just a few counts. The chain links TRBV19 to TRBJ1-1; D not resolved. Trimming removed 7 bases from V and 8 bases from J, with 14 bases in between. The CDR3 has 12 amino acids. The V gene's germline CDR1 is LNHDA and CDR2 SQIVND (reference sequence). The CDR3 DNA follows: TGTGCCAGTACCCCCGGTGGAGCCGAAGCTTTCTTT. It translates to CASTPGGAEAFF.

This clonotype was observed at least ten times. This sequence joins TRBV12-3 or TRBV12-4 and TRBJ1-2, with D unresolved. The CDR3 sequence is 13 residues long. V was shortened by 6 bases and J by 4 bases, with 12 bases between the two germline ends. The CDR3 DNA sequence: TGTGCCAGCAGCTTAAGGCAGGCCTATGGCTACACCTTC. It yields the protein CASSLRQAYGYTF.

There are many counts of this clonotype. The chain employs TRBV27 and TRBJ1-1; D gene uncertain. This CDR3 has 14 amino acids. V lost 6 bases to trimming and J lost 2 bases, with 13 bases between them. Germline assignment: CDR1 MNHEY and CDR2 SMNVEV (reference sequence). Written as DNA, the CDR3 is TGTGCCAGCAGACGATCCCCGGGAAACACTGAAGCTTTCTTT. Translation gives CASRRSPGNTEAFF.

The chain is built from TRBV13 and TRBJ1-2; 7 nucleotides match TRBD1. The V gene end was trimmed by 5 bases and the J gene end by 8 bases; junction bases not matched to a gene: 11. Looked up from germline, CDR1 is PRHDT and CDR2 is FYEKMQ (reference sequence). The CDR3 covers 14 residues. The CDR3 protein is CASSERQGARGYTF. As DNA, the CDR3 is TGTGCCAGCAGCGAAAGACAGGGAGCTAGAGGCTACACCTTC.

There are many counts of this clonotype. CDR3 DNA sequence: TGCGCCAGCAGCTTACCGGGACATAGCTCCTACAATGAGCAGTTCTTC. It yields the protein CASSLPGHSSYNEQFF. The chain carries TRBV5-1 and TRBJ2-1, with a tentative D call TRBD1 (6 bases). Looked up from germline, CDR1 is SGHRS and CDR2 is YFSETQ. Trimming pared 2 bases from V and 0 bases from J, leaving 12 bases between. This CDR3 is 16 amino acids long. Drawing the rest from reference TRBV5-1 and TRBJ2-1, the complete variable domain is KAGVTQTPRYLIKTRGQQVTLSCSPISGHRSVSWYQQTPGQGLQFLFEYFSETQRNKGNFPGRFSGRQFSNSRSEMNVSTLELGDSALYLCASSLPGHSSYNEQFFGPGTRLTVL.

This chain uses TRBV6-2 or TRBV6-3 with TRBJ1-6; perhaps TRBD1 as D (5 bases). V lost 2 bases and J lost 2, with 16 bases in between. CDR3 size: 18 residues. CDR1 is MNHEY, CDR2 SVGEGT, per germline. The CDR3 coding sequence is TGTGCCAGCAGTTACGGTAAACCAGGGTGGACCTATAATTCACCCCTCCACTTT. This codes for CASSYGKPGWTYNSPLHF.

This clonotype occurred many times. This sequence joins TRBV7-2 and TRBJ2-3; TRBD2 aligns across 12 bases. J was trimmed by 6 bases and V by 5 bases; bases with no gene match: 12. CDR1 and CDR2 from the germline V gene are SGHTA and FQGNSA. The CDR3 extends over 17 amino acids. The CDR3 sequence is CASSRRLAGAPGDTQYF. CDR3 DNA: TGTGCCAGCAGCCGTCGACTAGCGGGAGCGCCAGGGGATACGCAGTATTTT.